Listed below are T cell receptor beta chains from one sample, sequenced in a study of blood T cell repertoires in COVID-19. Repertoires were generated with immunoSEQ multiplex PCR, while TCRdb's copy carries only in-frame clones and drops some. This sample has roughly 100,000 clones, with 71% found just once. Sequences were obtained from peripheral blood. The receptor set was obtained from a human donor with acute or convalescent COVID-19. The donor label of this sample is uncertain. Both conserved end residues are part of each CDR3. Not all rows give a size; the values are once, few, many and, for expanded clones, a class.

V: TRBV4-2
size: -
CDR3: CASSQSGQGSYGYTF

V: TRBV12-3/TRBV12-4
size: -
CDR3: CASSLRHQETQYF

V: TRBV30
size: -
CDR3: CAWSATVLMNTEAFF

V: TRBV5-6
size: -
CDR3: CASSLGQGGIEQFF

V: TRBV5-1
size: -
CDR3: CASSIDTRSYGYTF

V: TRBV24-1
size: -
CDR3: CATRWPRNTIYF

V: TRBV27
size: -
CDR3: CASSFGGPWEAFF

V: TRBV30
size: -
CDR3: CAWSHIRGPNYGYTF

V: TRBV19
size: -
CDR3: CAARPTDRSGNTIYF

V: TRBV5-1
size: -
CDR3: CASSFGPHKNTEAFF

V: TRBV11-2
size: -
CDR3: CASSPEFAGNTIYF

V: TRBV6-1
size: -
CDR3: CASSDRGEPNTGELFF

V: TRBV30
size: once
CDR3: CAWSSPPFRSTGELFF

V: TRBV18
size: -
CDR3: CASSPFLAGEYEQYF

V: TRBV28
size: few
CDR3: CASSQSGNTEAFF

V: TRBV5-5
size: -
CDR3: CASSPGGGNQPQHF

V: TRBV14
size: -
CDR3: CASSPGPPRKNTGELFF

V: TRBV27
size: once
CDR3: CASSFRQGKGYTF

V: TRBV30
size: -
CDR3: CAWSPSGGRTDTQYF

V: TRBV10-3
size: few
CDR3: CAISEVQVVAFF

V: TRBV10-3
size: -
CDR3: CAISEMYDRDKQETQYF

V: TRBV27
size: -
CDR3: CASKKQGGTGELFF

V: TRBV2
size: once
CDR3: CASSEARHPSNQPQHF

V: TRBV18
size: once
CDR3: CASSPERVRTDTQYF

V: TRBV12-5
size: -
CDR3: CASGSTGYGNQPQHF

V: TRBV29-1
size: once
CDR3: CSVVGASGGTDTQYF

V: TRBV18
size: once
CDR3: CASSPLGQVQETQYF

V: TRBV28
size: -
CDR3: CASSLFVAGVSTDTQYF

V: TRBV4-1
size: -
CDR3: CASSRGTGSYEQYF

V: TRBV7-9
size: -
CDR3: CASSLASDTNYGYTF

V: TRBV5-1
size: -
CDR3: CASSSGTTYTGELFF

V: TRBV4-1
size: -
CDR3: CASSLSRGGVRTDTQYF

V: TRBV10-3
size: -
CDR3: CAISEGSTSGGAEQFF

V: TRBV11-2
size: -
CDR3: CASSSAGGQAPGNSPLHF

V: TRBV18
size: -
CDR3: CASSPSSSYEQYF

V: TRBV5-5
size: -
CDR3: CASSFMRGPVPDTQYF

V: TRBV5-4
size: -
CDR3: CASSLGGQGADTQYF